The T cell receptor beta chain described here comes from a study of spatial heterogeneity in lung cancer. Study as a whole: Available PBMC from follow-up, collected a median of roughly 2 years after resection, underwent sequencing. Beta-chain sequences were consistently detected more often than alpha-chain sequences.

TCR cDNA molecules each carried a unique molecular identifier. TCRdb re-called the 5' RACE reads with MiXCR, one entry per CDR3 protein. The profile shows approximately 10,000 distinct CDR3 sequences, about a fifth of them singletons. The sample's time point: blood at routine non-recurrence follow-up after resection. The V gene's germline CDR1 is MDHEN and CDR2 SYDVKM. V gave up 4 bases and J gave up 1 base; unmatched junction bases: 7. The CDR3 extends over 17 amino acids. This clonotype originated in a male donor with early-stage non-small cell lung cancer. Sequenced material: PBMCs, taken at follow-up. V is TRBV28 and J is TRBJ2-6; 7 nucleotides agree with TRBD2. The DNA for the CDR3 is TGTGCCAGCAGTTATACCGGGACTATTTCTGGGGCCAACGTCCTGACTTTC. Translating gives CASSYTGTISGANVLTF.